This T cell receptor gamma chain appears in the sequencing data of a study of gamma delta lymphoproliferative disorders and STAT genes. This CDR3 has 14 residues. CDR1 EGSTGY and CDR2 YDSYTSSV come from the germline V gene. V lost 6 bases to trimming and J lost 3 bases; unmatched junction nucleotides: 11. TCRdb ran CATT on the multiplex PCR reads. The table lists roughly 1,700 gamma-chain clones, about a fifth of them singletons, with about 30% in the top ten. The receptor sequences were amplified from genomic DNA of peripheral blood mononuclear cells. By frequency in the sample, this clone is medium-sized (0.01 to 0.1%).

The chain joins TRGV4 to TRGJ1 or TRGJ2. Here the J gene came from matching the DNA to germline, since TCRdb omits it. Sequenced: blood. This receptor was taken from a human donor in good health. The CDR3 coding sequence is TGTGCCACCTGGCCGTGCCTCCCTTATTATAAGAAACTCTTT. The encoded protein is CATWPCLPYYKKLF.